This T cell receptor beta chain originates from a study of cytomegalovirus exposure and HLA in healthy donors. PCR amplification relied on 60 Vbeta primers (plus 13 Jbeta primers). This table comes from immunoSEQ multiplex PCR, and its TCRdb copy is limited to in-frame clones, with some not included. Of more than 80,000 clones listed, approximately 72% were seen once; the top ten hold roughly 3%. With regard to this clone: Its antigen is not identified.

Findings of the study overall: Other equally common chains were less clonally expanded than HLA-associated TCR beta chains, a later analysis showed.

V lost 3 bases, J lost 3 bases, and 9 bases lay in between. Looked up from germline, CDR1 is ENHRY and CDR2 is SYGVKD. The CDR3 length is 13 residues. Input material: PBMCs. This sequence originates from a female donor in good health and CMV-seropositive. The chain joins TRBV10-3 to TRBJ2-7, with D possibly matching TRBD1 (6 bases). DNA for the CDR3: TGTGCCATCAGTGATAACAGGGACTACGAGCAGTACTTC. Protein product: CAISDNRDYEQYF.